This T cell receptor beta chain appears in the sequencing data of a study of human T cells and chemical hapten exposure. Study-wide results and limits: The study found expanded TCRs formed significantly more large CDR3 similarity clusters than controls. Having alopecia, donors may respond immunologically unlike healthy people.

This clonotype was seen ten or more times. The antigen is not known. TCRdb reprocessed the RACE reads via MiXCR and lists one record per CDR3 protein. The sample shows about 49,000 distinct CDR3 sequences, around 9.3% of them seen only once. Time point denoted: patch test 1, 2 weeks after DPC sensitization. Treatment: therapeutic diphenylcyclopropenone sensitization with weekly scalp DPC. Blood collection happened ahead of applying each patch test. The clonotype originates from a woman between 45 and 65 years old with alopecia areata. Some clones in this sample may be carry-over from other donors' samples. The sample was whole blood, taken in connection with sensitization to the hapten diphenylcyclopropenone (DPC).

The CDR3 sequence is CASSLTSRSYEQYF. The CDR3 DNA is TGCGCCAGCAGCTTGACTAGCCGATCCTACGAGCAGTACTTC. The chain couples TRBV5-1 to TRBJ2-7; D is possibly TRBD2 (6 bases). Germline CDR1 and CDR2: SGHRS and YFSETQ. V gave up 1 base and J gave up 1 base, with 9 bases separating them. The CDR3 spans 14 residues.